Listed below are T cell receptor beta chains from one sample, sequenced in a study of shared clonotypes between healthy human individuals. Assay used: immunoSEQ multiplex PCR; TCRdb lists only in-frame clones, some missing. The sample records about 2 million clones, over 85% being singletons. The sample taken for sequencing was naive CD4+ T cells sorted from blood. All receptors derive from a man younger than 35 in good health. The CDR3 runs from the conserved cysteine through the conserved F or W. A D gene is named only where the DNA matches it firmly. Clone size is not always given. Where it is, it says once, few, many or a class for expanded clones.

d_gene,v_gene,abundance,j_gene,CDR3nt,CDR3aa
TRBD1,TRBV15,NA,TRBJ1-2,TGTGCCACCAGCAGGACAGGGATGGCATCCTATGGCTACACCTTC,CATSRTGMASYGYTF
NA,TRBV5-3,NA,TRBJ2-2,TGTGCCAGAAGCTTTTGTCTGAGAAACACCGGGGAGCTGTTTTTT,CARSFCLRNTGELFF
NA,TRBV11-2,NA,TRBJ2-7,TGTGCCAGCAGCTTACGAGGGGCCGCCGGGGCGTACGAGCAGTACTTC,CASSLRGAAGAYEQYF
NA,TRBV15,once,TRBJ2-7,TGTGCCACCAGCAGAGATCCGGGGGTTCCCTACGAGCAGTACTTC,CATSRDPGVPYEQYF
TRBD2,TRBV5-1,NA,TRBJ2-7,TGCGCCAGCAGCTTTTCCCTAGCGGGGGGGCCGTACGAGCAGTACTTC,CASSFSLAGGPYEQYF
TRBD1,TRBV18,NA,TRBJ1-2,TGTGCCAGCTCCCCGGGGACAGGCTCTTGGGGCTACACCTTC,CASSPGTGSWGYTF
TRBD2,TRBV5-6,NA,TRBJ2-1,TGTGCCAGCAGCCCTAGCGGGAGGGCCTTCTACAATGAGCAGTTCTTC,CASSPSGRAFYNEQFF
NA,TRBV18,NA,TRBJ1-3,TGTGCCAGCTCACCAGAATCCTCTGGAAACACCATATATTTT,CASSPESSGNTIYF
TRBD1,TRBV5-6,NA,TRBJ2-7,TGTGCCAGCAGCCCGACAGGGTTTCGCGAGCAGTACTTC,CASSPTGFREQYF
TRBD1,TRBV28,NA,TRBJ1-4,TGTGCCAGCAGCCTCGGAGGGGGCGGATCTAATGAAAAACTGTTTTTT,CASSLGGGGSNEKLFF
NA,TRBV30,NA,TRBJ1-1,TGTGCCTGGAGGGTACGTCCTTACACTGAAGCTTTCTTT,CAWRVRPYTEAFF
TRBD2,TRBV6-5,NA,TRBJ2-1,TGTGCCAGCGGAAGAGGGACTAGCGGGAGCAATGAGCAGTTCTTC,CASGRGTSGSNEQFF
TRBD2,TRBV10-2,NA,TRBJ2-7,TGCGCCAGCAAAGATTCGGGACTAGCGGGAAAATACGAGCAGTACTTC,CASKDSGLAGKYEQYF
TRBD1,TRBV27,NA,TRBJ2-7,TGTGCCAGCAGTGTTCTTCCCGGGACAGGGGCCTACGAGCAGTACTTC,CASSVLPGTGAYEQYF
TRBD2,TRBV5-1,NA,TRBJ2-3,TGCGCCAGCTACAGCGGGATCCTCACAGATACGCAGTATTTT,CASYSGILTDTQYF
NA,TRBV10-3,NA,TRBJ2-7,TGTGCCACCCGGACAGAAAGCTCCTACGAGCAGTACTTC,CATRTESSYEQYF